Below, 10 T cell receptor beta chains from the same sample are listed, as sequenced in a study of human T cells and chemical hapten exposure. Time point in this sample: patch test 1, 2 weeks after DPC sensitization. Indicated treatment: therapeutic diphenylcyclopropenone sensitization with weekly scalp DPC. TCRdb re-derived calls from the RACE reads in MiXCR, one entry per CDR3 protein. The sample has some 400,000 distinct CDR3 sequences; 4.8% are singletons. The sequencing here drew on whole blood, taken in connection with sensitization to the hapten diphenylcyclopropenone (DPC). Source of these receptors: a woman aged 45-65 years with alopecia areata. Some clones in this sample may be carry-over from other donors' samples.

This clonotype was recorded many times. V usage is TRBV7-2 and J usage is TRBJ2-7, with 10 positions matching TRBD1. The CDR3 is made up of 13 amino acids. Germline assignment: CDR1 SGHTA and CDR2 FQGNSA. V shed 5 bases, J shed 6 bases, and the junction held 4 bases outside the gene matches. The CDR3, as DNA: TGTGCCAGCAGCCTGGGACAGGGGACCGAGCAGTACTTC. The encoded protein is CASSLGQGTEQYF.

This chain links TRBV9 with TRBJ2-5, with D possibly TRBD2 on 8 matching bases. This CDR3 is built from 15 residues. Looked up from germline, CDR1 is SGDLS and CDR2 is YYNGEE. The germline V and J ends were trimmed by 4 bases and 5 bases, with 18 bases remaining between them. The CDR3 DNA is TGTGCCAGCAGCCCAGGGGGAGGACTAGCTGAGACCCAGTACTTC. Translated, it gives CASSPGGGLAETQYF.

Ten or more counts support this clonotype. The chain has TRBV4-1 and TRBJ1-2, with 7 bases fitting TRBD1. Germline V CDR1 and CDR2: MGHRA, YSYEKL. The CDR3 covers 13 residues. J gave up 7 bases and V 0 bases, and 2 bases lay outside the gene matches. In DNA, the CDR3 is TGCGCCAGCAGCCAAGAGAGGGGGCTTGGCTACACCTTC. Its translation is CASSQERGLGYTF.

Many counts were recorded for this clonotype. V is TRBV4-2 and J is TRBJ2-3; D may be TRBD2 (6 bases). The CDR3 runs to 16 residues. V lost 0 bases to trimming and J lost 1 base, with 11 bases between them. Per the germline V gene, CDR1 is LGHNA and CDR2 is YNFKEQ. The CDR3 protein is CASSQEAAGGTDTQYF. CDR3 bases: TGTGCCAGCAGCCAAGAGGCAGCGGGTGGCACAGATACGCAGTATTTT.

This clonotype was seen ten or more times. The chain employs TRBV2 and TRBJ1-4; 7 positions match TRBD1. This CDR3 has 15 residues. V trimming: 4 bases; J trimming: 5 bases; junction bases outside the gene matches: 7. CDR1 is SNHLY and CDR2 is FYNNEI in the germline V gene. CDR3: CASSVDRAENEKLFF. CDR3 DNA: TGTGCCAGCAGTGTCGACAGGGCCGAAAATGAAAAACTGTTTTTT.

This clonotype was recorded at least ten times. V is TRBV28 and J is TRBJ2-1, with unresolved D. CDR3 length equals 14 residues. V was pared by 1 base and J by 0 bases, with 4 bases between. Per germline, CDR1 MDHEN and CDR2 SYDVKM. CDR3 nucleotide sequence: TGTGCCAGCAGTTTATTAATCTCCTACAATGAGCAGTTCTTC. It encodes CASSLLISYNEQFF.

This clonotype has ten or more counts. V gene TRBV20-1 combines with J gene TRBJ2-3; D is ambiguous. Trimming removed 2 bases from V and 3 bases from J, with 3 bases in between. The CDR3 extends over 11 amino acids. Germline-derived CDR1 and CDR2 are DFQATT and SNEGSKA (reference sequence). CDR3 nucleotides: TGCAGTGCTAGAAGGACAGATACGCAGTATTTT. This gives the protein CSARRTDTQYF.

In this sample, this clonotype turned up a few times. V usage is TRBV5-1 and J usage is TRBJ2-1; D might be TRBD1 (5 bases). With 8 bases removed from V and 4 bases from J, the gap between germline ends came to 25 bases. This CDR3 is built from 17 residues. The germline CDR1 and CDR2 sequences are SGHRS and YFSETQ. CDR3 region: CARRYSRQTPRYNEQFF. The CDR3 DNA reads TGCGCCAGGCGATATTCTAGACAGACTCCGCGGTACAATGAGCAGTTCTTC.

Many counts were recorded for this clonotype. This chain links TRBV13 with TRBJ2-1, with D maybe TRBD1 (7 bases). Trimming stripped 5 bases from V and 4 bases from J, with 18 bases between. CDR3 length: 16 residues. CDR1 and CDR2 from the germline V gene are PRHDT and FYEKMQ (reference sequence). This CDR3 reads CASSRGWQQGYNEQFF. The CDR3 region has the DNA TGTGCCAGCAGCCGGGGGTGGCAACAGGGGTACAATGAGCAGTTCTTC.

This clonotype has a handful of counts. The V and J genes are TRBV6-2 or TRBV6-3 and TRBJ2-2, with TRBD2 matching 13 bases. V lost 6 bases and J lost 7; bases outside the gene matches: 5. The CDR3 contains 15 residues. CDR1 is MNHEY and CDR2 is SVGEGT in the germline V gene. The CDR3 nucleotides read TGTGCCAGCAGCCGGACTAGCGGGAGTGACGGGGAGCTGTTTTTT. This sequence encodes CASSRTSGSDGELFF.